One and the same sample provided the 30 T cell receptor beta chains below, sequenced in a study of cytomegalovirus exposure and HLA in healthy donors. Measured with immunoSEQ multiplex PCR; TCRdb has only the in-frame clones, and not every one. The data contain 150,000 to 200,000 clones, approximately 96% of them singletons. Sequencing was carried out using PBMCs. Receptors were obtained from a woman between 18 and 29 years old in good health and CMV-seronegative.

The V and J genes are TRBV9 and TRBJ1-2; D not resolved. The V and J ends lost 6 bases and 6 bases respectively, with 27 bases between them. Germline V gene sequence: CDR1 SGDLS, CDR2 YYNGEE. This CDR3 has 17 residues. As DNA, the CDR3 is TGTGCCAGCAATCTACAAACCCTCCGAGGGCCGGGGAATGGCTACACCTTC. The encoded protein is CASNLQTLRGPGNGYTF.

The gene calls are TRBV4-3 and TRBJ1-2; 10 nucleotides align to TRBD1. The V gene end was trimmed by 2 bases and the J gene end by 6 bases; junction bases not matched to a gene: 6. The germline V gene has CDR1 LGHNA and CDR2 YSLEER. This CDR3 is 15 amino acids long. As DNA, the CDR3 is TGCGCCAGCAGCCAACGGGACAGGGGTGGGGATGGCTACACCTTC. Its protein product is CASSQRDRGGDGYTF.

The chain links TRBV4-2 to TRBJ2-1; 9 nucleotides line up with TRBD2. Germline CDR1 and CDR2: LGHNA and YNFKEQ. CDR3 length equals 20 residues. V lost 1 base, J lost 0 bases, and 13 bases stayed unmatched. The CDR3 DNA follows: TGTGCCAGCAGCCAAGTTGGGCGGGGGGGCCAGATGGGCTCCTACAATGAGCAGTTCTTC. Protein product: CASSQVGRGGQMGSYNEQFF.

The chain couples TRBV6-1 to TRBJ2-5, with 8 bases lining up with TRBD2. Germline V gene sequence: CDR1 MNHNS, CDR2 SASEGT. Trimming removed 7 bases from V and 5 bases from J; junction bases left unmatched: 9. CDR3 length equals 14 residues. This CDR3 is CASIGGGLGETQYF. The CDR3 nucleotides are TGTGCCAGCATCGGGGGGGGCCTGGGGGAGACCCAGTACTTC.

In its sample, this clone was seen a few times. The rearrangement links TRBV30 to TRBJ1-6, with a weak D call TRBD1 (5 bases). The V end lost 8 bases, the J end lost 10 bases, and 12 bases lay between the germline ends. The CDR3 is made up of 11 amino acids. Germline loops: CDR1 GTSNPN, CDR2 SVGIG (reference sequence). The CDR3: CAGGSNSPLHF. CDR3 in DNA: TGTGCCGGGGGGAGTAACTCACCCCTCCACTTT.

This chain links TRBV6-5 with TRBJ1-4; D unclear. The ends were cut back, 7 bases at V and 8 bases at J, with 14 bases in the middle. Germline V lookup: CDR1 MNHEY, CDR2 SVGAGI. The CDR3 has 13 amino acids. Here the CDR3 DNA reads TGTGCCAGCACTAGCCAGTTGTGGGAAAAACTGTTTTTT. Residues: CASTSQLWEKLFF.

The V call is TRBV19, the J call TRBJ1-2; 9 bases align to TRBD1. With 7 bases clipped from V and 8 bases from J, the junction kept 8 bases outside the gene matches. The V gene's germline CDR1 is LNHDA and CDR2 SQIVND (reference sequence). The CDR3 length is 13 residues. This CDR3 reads CASTPGQGRGYTF. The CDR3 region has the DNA TGTGCCAGTACCCCAGGACAGGGGCGCGGCTACACCTTC.

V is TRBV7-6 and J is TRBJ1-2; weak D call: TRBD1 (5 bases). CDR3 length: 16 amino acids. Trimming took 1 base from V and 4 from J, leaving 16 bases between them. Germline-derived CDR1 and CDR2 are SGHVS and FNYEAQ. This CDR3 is CASSLGIGNGAYGYTF. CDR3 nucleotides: TGTGCCAGCAGCTTAGGAATAGGGAATGGGGCCTATGGCTACACCTTC.

The CDR3 bases are TGTGCCAGCAGTTACTCCGGCGGAATCTATGGCTACACCTTC. Its protein is CASSYSGGIYGYTF. The rearrangement links TRBV6-5 to TRBJ1-2, with D unclear. V was pared by 0 bases and J by 4 bases, with 9 bases between. The CDR3 has 14 amino acids. Germline V gene data show CDR1 as MNHEY and CDR2 as SVGAGI.

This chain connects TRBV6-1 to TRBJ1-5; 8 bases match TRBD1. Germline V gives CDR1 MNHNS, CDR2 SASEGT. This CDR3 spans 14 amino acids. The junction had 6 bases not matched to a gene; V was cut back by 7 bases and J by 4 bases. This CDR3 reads CASTWTGLNQPQHF. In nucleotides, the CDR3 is TGTGCCAGCACTTGGACAGGGCTGAATCAGCCCCAGCATTTT.

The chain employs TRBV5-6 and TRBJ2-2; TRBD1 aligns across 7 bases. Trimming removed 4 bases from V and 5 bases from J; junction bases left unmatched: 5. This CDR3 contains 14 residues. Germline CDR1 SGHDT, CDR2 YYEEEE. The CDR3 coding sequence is TGTGCCAGCAGCATCGGACAGGCGACCGGGGAGCTGTTTTTT. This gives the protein CASSIGQATGELFF.

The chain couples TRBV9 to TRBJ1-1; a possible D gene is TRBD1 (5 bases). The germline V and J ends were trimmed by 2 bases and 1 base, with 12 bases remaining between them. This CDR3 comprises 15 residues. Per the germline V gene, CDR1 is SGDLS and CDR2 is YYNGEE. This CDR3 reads CASSVLGGGNTEAFF. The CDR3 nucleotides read TGTGCCAGCAGCGTCCTTGGGGGAGGGAACACTGAAGCTTTCTTT.

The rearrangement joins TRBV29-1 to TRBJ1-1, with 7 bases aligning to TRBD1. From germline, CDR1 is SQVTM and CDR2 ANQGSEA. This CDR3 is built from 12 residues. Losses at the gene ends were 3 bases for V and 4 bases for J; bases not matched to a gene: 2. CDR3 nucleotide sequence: TGCAGCGTTGACCGGACAGGCACTGAAGCTTTCTTT. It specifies CSVDRTGTEAFF.

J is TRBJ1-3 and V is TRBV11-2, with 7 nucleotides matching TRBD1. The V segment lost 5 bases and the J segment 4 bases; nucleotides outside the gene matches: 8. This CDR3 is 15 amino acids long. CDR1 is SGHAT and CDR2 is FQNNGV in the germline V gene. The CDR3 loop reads CASSPATGSGNTIYF. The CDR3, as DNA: TGTGCCAGCAGCCCGGCGACAGGGTCGGGAAACACCATATATTTT.

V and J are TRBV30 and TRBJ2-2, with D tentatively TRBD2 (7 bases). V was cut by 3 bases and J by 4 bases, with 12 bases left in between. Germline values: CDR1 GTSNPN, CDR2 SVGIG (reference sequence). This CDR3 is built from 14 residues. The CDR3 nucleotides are TGTGCCTGGAGCGGGGGGCTTAGCACCGGGGAGCTGTTTTTT. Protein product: CAWSGGLSTGELFF.

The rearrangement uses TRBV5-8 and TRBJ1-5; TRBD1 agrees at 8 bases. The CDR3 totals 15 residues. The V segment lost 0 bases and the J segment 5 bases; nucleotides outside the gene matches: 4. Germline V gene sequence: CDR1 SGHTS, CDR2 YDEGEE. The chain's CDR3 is CASSLGQGLYQPQHF. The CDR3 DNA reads TGTGCCAGCAGCTTGGGACAGGGGCTTTATCAGCCCCAGCATTTT.

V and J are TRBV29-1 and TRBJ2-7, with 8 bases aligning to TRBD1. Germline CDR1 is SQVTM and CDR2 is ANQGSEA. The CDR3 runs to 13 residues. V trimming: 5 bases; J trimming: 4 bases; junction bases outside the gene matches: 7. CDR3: CSVIQGARYEQYF. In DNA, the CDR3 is TGCAGCGTTATTCAGGGGGCTAGGTACGAGCAGTACTTC.

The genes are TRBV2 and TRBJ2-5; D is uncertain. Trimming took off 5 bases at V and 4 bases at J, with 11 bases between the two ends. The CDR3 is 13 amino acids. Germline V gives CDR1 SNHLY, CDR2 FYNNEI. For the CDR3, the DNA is TGTGCCAGCAGTAACTTGGTAATAGAGACCCAGTACTTC. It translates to CASSNLVIETQYF.

The CDR3 region has the DNA TGTGCCAGCAGTTTAGGGACAGTACTCAATGAGCAGTTCTTC. Translated, it gives CASSLGTVLNEQFF. The chain joins TRBV27 to TRBJ2-1; 7 nucleotides align to TRBD1. Germline-derived CDR1 and CDR2 are MNHEY and SMNVEV (reference sequence). J lost 6 bases, V lost 2 bases, and 4 bases had no gene match. The CDR3 runs 14 residues.

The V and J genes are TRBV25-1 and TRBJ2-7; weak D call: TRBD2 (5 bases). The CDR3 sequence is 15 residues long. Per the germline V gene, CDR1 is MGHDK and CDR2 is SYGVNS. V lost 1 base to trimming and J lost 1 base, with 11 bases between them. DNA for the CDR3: TGTGCCAGCAGTGAATCCGGGGTGCGGTCCTACGAGCAGTACTTC. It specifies CASSESGVRSYEQYF.

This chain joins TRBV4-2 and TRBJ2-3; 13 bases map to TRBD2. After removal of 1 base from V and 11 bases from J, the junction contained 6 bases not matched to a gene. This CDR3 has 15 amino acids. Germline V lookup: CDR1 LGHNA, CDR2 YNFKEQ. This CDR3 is CASSQGYRLAGGQYF. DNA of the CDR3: TGTGCCAGCAGCCAAGGGTACCGACTAGCGGGGGGGCAGTATTTT.

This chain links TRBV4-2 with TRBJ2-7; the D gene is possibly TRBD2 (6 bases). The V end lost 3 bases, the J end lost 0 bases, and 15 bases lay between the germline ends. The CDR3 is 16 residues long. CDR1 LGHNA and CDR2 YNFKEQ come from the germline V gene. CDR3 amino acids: CASSQAGLPSSYEQYF. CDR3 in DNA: TGTGCCAGCAGCCAGGCGGGACTCCCGAGCTCCTACGAGCAGTACTTC.

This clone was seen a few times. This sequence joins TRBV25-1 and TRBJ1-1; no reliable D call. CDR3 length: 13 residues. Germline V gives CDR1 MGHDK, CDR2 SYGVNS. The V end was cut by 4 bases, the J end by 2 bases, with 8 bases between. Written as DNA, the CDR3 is TGTGCCAGCAGTGTGAGTTCTAACACTGAAGCTTTCTTT. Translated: CASSVSSNTEAFF.

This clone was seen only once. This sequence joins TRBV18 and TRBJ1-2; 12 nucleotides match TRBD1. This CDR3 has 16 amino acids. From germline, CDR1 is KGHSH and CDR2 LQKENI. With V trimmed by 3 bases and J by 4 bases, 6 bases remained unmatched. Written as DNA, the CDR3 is TGTGCCAGCTCACCGACGGGACAGGGGGCCGTCTATGGCTACACCTTC. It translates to CASSPTGQGAVYGYTF.

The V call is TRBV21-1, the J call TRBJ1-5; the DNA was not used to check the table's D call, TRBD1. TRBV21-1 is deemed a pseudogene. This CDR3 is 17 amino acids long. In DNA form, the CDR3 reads TGTGCCAGCGGGACAGGGAGGGTTTCGTACGGCAATCAGCCCCAGCATTTT. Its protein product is CASGTGRVSYGNQPQHF.

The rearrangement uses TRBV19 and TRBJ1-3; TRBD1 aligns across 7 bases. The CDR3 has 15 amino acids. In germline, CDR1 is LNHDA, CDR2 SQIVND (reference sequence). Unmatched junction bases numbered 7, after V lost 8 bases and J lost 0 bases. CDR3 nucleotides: TGTGCCAGTCGTTACCGGGACAGCTCTGGAAACACCATATATTTT. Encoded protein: CASRYRDSSGNTIYF. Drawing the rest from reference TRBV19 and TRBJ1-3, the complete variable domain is DGGITQSPKYLFRKEGQNVTLSCEQNLNHDAMYWYRQDPGQGLRLIYYSQIVNDFQKGDIAEGYSVSREKKESFPLTVTSAQKNPTAFYLCASRYRDSSGNTIYFGEGSWLTVV.

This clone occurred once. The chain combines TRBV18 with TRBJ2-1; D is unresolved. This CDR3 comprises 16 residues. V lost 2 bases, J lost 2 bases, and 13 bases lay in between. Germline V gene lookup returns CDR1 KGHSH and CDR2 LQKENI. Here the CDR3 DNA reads TGTGCCAGCTCACCAGCACTCCCAATAACCTACAATGAGCAGTTCTTC. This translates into CASSPALPITYNEQFF. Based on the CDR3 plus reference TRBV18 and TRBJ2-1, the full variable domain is NAGVMQNPRHLVRRRGQEARLRCSPMKGHSHVYWYRQLPEEGLKFMVYLQKENIIDESGMPKERFSAEFPKEGPSILRIQQVVRGDSAAYFCASSPALPITYNEQFFGPGTRLTVL.

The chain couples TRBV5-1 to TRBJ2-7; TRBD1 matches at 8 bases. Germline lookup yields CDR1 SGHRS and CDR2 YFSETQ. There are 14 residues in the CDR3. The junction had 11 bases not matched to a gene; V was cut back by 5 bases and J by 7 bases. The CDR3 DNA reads TGCGCCAGCAGTTCCCGGACAGGGTATTGGGAGCAGTACTTC. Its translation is CASSSRTGYWEQYF.

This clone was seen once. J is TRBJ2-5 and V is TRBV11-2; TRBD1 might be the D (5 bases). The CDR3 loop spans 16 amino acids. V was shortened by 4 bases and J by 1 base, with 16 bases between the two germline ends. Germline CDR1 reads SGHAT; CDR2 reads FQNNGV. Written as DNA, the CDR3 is TGTGCCAGCAGCTCCATACTACGAAGGGGCCAAGAGACCCAGTACTTC. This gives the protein CASSSILRRGQETQYF.

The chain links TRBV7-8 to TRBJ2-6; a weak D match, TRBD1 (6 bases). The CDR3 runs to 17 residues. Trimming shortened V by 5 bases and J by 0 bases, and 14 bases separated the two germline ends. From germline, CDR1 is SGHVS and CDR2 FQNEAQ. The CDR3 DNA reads TGTGCCAGCAGCCCCAGGGGCGGACTCTCTGGGGCCAACGTCCTGACTTTC. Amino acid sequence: CASSPRGGLSGANVLTF.